This T cell receptor (beta chain) was profiled in a study of blood T cell repertoires in COVID-19. The data were produced by immunoSEQ multiplex PCR, yet TCRdb's version contains in-frame clones alone and is incomplete. The sample contains 90,000 to 120,000 clones, 90% to 95% of which appear only once. This sequence originates from a man between 60 and 75 years old with acute or convalescent COVID-19. Specimen: peripheral blood.

The DNA for the CDR3 is TGTGCCTGGGTAGGAGGGAACACTGAAGCTTTCTTT. Its translation: CAWVGGNTEAFF. The V call is TRBV30, the J call TRBJ1-1; D is undetermined. Germline CDR1 reads GTSNPN; CDR2 reads SVGIG (reference sequence). V dropped 5 bases and J dropped 1 base, with 8 bases sitting between them. The CDR3 totals 12 residues.